Each of the 10 T cell receptor beta chains below was sequenced from the same sample in a study of cytomegalovirus exposure and HLA in healthy donors. PCR employed 60 Vbeta and 13 Jbeta primers. Using immunoSEQ multiplex PCR, the repertoire was profiled, and TCRdb retains in-frame clones only, with some absent. Among around 270,000 clones listed, 80% were seen once. The sample was PBMCs. These receptors all come from a girl aged 2-10 years in good health and CMV-seronegative.

The chain joins TRBV5-1 to TRBJ1-2, with 7 positions matching TRBD1. V lost 2 bases, J lost 5 bases, and 12 bases stayed unmatched. The CDR3 extends over 16 amino acids. Germline lookup yields CDR1 SGHRS and CDR2 YFSETQ. CDR3 loop: CASSFGLRDSLYGYTF. CDR3 nucleotides: TGCGCCAGCAGCTTTGGCCTCCGGGACAGTCTTTATGGCTACACCTTC. The full variable domain, with the rest looked up from reference TRBV5-1 and TRBJ1-2, is KAGVTQTPRYLIKTRGQQVTLSCSPISGHRSVSWYQQTPGQGLQFLFEYFSETQRNKGNFPGRFSGRQFSNSRSEMNVSTLELGDSALYLCASSFGLRDSLYGYTFGSGTRLTVV.

The genes are TRBV28 and TRBJ1-2; D is perhaps TRBD1 (5 bases). V lost 7 bases and J 3 bases, leaving 15 bases between the germline ends. Germline V gene data show CDR1 as MDHEN and CDR2 as SYDVKM. This CDR3 spans 14 amino acids. The CDR3 DNA reads TGTGCCAGCAAGGGCGTAGACAGATACTATGGCTACACCTTC. Its translation: CASKGVDRYYGYTF.

This sequence joins TRBV7-3 and TRBJ2-7; 11 bases agree with TRBD2. From germline, CDR1 is SGHTA and CDR2 FQGTGA. The V and J ends lost 4 bases and 4 bases, in that order; junction bases with no gene match: 6. The CDR3 loop spans 15 amino acids. CDR3 nucleotides: TGTGCCAGCAGCTCGAAGGCTAGCGGGAGGTACGAGCAGTACTTC. Translating it yields CASSSKASGRYEQYF.

This clone appeared once. This sequence joins TRBV4-1 and TRBJ1-6; TRBD1 aligns across 8 bases. V shed 3 bases and J 8 bases; nucleotides not matched to a gene: 9. The CDR3 runs to 16 residues. Germline assignment: CDR1 MGHRA and CDR2 YSYEKL. CDR3 residues: CASSHRYRGKDSPLHF. In nucleotides, the CDR3 is TGCGCCAGCAGCCACCGTTACAGGGGGAAGGATTCACCCCTCCACTTT.

The rearrangement links TRBV30 to TRBJ2-1, with 11 bases fitting TRBD2. The CDR3 sequence is 15 residues long. Germline V gene sequence: CDR1 GTSNPN, CDR2 SVGIG (reference sequence). After removal of 2 bases from V and 4 bases from J, the junction contained 4 bases not matched to a gene. For the CDR3, the DNA is TGTGCCTGGAGTAGGGCTAGCGGGGGGTACAATGAGCAGTTCTTC. Translating it yields CAWSRASGGYNEQFF.

Concerning this clone: A junction end diverges from the germline sequence, so it may reflect a read error. The chain links TRBV7-9 to TRBJ1-1; 7 bases fit TRBD1. Germline V gene data show CDR1 as SEHNR and CDR2 as FQNEAQ (reference sequence). The CDR3 has 15 residues. CDR3 sequence (DNA): TGTTCCAGCAGCCGACGACAGGGCCCGAACACTGAAGCTTTCTTT. It specifies CSSSRRQGPNTEAFF.

This clone was counted only a few times. V is TRBV28 and J is TRBJ1-2; tentatively, D is TRBD1 (5 bases). V was shortened by 0 bases and J by 6 bases, with 8 bases between the two germline ends. This CDR3 region has 13 residues. The germline gives CDR1 MDHEN, CDR2 SYDVKM. The CDR3 is CASSLWTDDGYTF. CDR3 in DNA: TGTGCCAGCAGTTTATGGACAGATGATGGCTACACCTTC.

The chain recombines TRBV13 with TRBJ2-1, with D maybe TRBD1 (6 bases). V gave up 7 bases and J gave up 7 bases, with 14 bases separating them. Germline-derived CDR1 and CDR2 are PRHDT and FYEKMQ (reference sequence). This CDR3 has 13 residues. CDR3 sequence reads: CASKGRGGNEQFF. The CDR3 DNA reads TGTGCCAGCAAAGGCAGGGGTGGAAATGAGCAGTTCTTC.

This chain links TRBV2 with TRBJ1-6, with 9 bases that match TRBD1. The germline V gene encodes CDR1 SNHLY and CDR2 FYNNEI. This CDR3 is 16 amino acids long. J was trimmed by 7 bases and V by 7 bases; bases with no gene match: 11. The CDR3 DNA is TGTGCCAGCATCCCCGAAGCGGGACAGGGAAATTCACCCCTCCACTTT. Translating it yields CASIPEAGQGNSPLHF.

J is TRBJ1-1 and V is TRBV28; no reliable D call. CDR1 and CDR2 from the germline V gene are MDHEN and SYDVKM. The CDR3 is 10 residues long. V shed 3 bases and J shed 9 bases, with 5 bases lying between them. The CDR3 protein is CASSFRKAFF. The CDR3 DNA sequence: TGTGCCAGCAGTTTCAGGAAAGCTTTCTTT.